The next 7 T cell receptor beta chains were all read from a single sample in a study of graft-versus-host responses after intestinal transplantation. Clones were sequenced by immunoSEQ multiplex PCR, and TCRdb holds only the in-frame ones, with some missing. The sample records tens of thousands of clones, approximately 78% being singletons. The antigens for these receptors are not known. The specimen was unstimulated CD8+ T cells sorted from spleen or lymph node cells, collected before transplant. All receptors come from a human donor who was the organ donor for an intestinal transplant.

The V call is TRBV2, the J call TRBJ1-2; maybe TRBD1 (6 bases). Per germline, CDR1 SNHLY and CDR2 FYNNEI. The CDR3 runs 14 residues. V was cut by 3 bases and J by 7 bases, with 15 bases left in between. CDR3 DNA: TGTGCCAGCAGTGAGGAACAGGGTCCGGGTGGCTACACCTTC. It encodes CASSEEQGPGGYTF.

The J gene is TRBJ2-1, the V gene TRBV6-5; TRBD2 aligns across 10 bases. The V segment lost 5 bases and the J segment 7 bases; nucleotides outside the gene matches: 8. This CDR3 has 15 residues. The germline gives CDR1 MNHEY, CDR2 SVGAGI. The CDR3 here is CASSLQRGGLNEQFF. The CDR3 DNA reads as TGTGCCAGCAGTCTTCAGCGGGGGGGCCTTAATGAGCAGTTCTTC.

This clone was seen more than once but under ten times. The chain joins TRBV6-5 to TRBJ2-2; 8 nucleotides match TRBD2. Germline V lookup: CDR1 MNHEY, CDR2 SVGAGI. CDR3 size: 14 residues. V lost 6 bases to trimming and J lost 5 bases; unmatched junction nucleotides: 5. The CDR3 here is CASRPGLGTGELFF. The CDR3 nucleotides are TGTGCCAGCAGGCCGGGACTAGGGACCGGGGAGCTGTTTTTT.

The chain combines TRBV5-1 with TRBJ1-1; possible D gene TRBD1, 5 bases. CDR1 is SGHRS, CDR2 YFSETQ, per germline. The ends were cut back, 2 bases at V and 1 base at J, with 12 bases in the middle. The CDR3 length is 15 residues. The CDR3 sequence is CASSFLDRGNTEAFF. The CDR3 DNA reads TGCGCCAGCAGCTTTTTAGATAGGGGGAACACTGAAGCTTTCTTT. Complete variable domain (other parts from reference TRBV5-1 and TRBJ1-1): KAGVTQTPRYLIKTRGQQVTLSCSPISGHRSVSWYQQTPGQGLQFLFEYFSETQRNKGNFPGRFSGRQFSNSRSEMNVSTLELGDSALYLCASSFLDRGNTEAFFGQGTRLTVV.

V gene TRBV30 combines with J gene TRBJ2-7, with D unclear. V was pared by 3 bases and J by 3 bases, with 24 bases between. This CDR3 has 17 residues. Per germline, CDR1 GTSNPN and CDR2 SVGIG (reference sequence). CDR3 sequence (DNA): TGTGCCTGGAGGGAGAAAAAGCAGAGATTATTTCACTACGAGCAGTACTTC. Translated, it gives CAWREKKQRLFHYEQYF.

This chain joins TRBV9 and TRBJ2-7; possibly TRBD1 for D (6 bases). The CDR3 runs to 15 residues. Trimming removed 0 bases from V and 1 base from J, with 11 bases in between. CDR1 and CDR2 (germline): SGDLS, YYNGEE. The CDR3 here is CASSVEDSSSYEQYF. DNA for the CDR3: TGTGCCAGCAGCGTAGAGGACAGCTCGTCCTACGAGCAGTACTTC.

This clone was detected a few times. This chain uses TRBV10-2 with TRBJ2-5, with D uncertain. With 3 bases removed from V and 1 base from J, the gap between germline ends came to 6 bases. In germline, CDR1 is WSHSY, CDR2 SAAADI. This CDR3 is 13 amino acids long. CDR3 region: CASSERAQETQYF. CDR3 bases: TGCGCCAGCAGTGAAAGGGCCCAAGAGACCCAGTACTTC.